Following are 23 T cell receptor beta chains from one sample sequenced in a study of neurological immune-mediated disorders. In TCRdb, the 5' RACE reads were re-called with MiXCR into one record per CDR3 protein. In the table there are about 80,000 distinct CDR3 sequences, over 4.5% of which are singletons. The time point: longitudinal time-point 2. The material sequenced was PBMCs. Every receptor here comes from a woman aged 55-69 years with multiple sclerosis.

In its sample, this clonotype was seen many times. The V and J genes are TRBV2 and TRBJ2-2; D is unclear. The CDR3 length is 16 residues. Germline V gives CDR1 SNHLY, CDR2 FYNNEI. The ends were cut back, 3 bases at V and 1 base at J, with 12 bases in the middle. CDR3 bases: TGTGCCAGCAGTGAGAATTGGGGTCAGAACACCGGGGAGCTGTTTTTT. Translation: CASSENWGQNTGELFF.

Ten or more counts support this clonotype. The chain is built from TRBV20-1 and TRBJ1-2; D is possibly TRBD1 (6 bases). CDR1 and CDR2 (germline): DFQATT, SNEGSKA (reference sequence). The CDR3 loop spans 13 amino acids. V was cut by 0 bases and J by 8 bases, with 13 bases left in between. The CDR3 DNA is TGCAGTGCTAGAGAAAACAGGGTTAGCGGCTACACCTTC. It is translated as CSARENRVSGYTF.

This clonotype was detected ten times or more. The V and J genes are TRBV5-1 and TRBJ2-3, with D possibly matching TRBD2 (6 bases). CDR3 size: 12 residues. V was cut by 4 bases and J by 3 bases, with 6 bases left in between. The V gene's germline CDR1 is SGHRS and CDR2 YFSETQ. CDR3 nucleotides: TGCGCCAGCAGCGGGGGGACAGATACGCAGTATTTT. Its protein is CASSGGTDTQYF.

This clonotype was counted many times. This rearrangement joins TRBV5-1 to TRBJ2-2; tentatively, D is TRBD2 (6 bases). With 3 bases removed from V and 2 bases from J, the gap between germline ends came to 14 bases. The CDR3 extends over 16 amino acids. Per the germline V gene, CDR1 is SGHRS and CDR2 is YFSETQ. The CDR3 DNA reads as TGCGCCAGCAGCTCAAATACTAGCCCCAACACCGGGGAGCTGTTTTTT. Its protein product is CASSSNTSPNTGELFF.

This clonotype was recorded at least ten times. CDR3 bases: TGCAGTGCTAAGAGCGGGGGGGTTAATGAGCAGTTCTTC. Amino acid sequence: CSAKSGGVNEQFF. The chain is built from TRBV20-1 and TRBJ2-1; 10 bases align to TRBD2. V lost 4 bases to trimming and J lost 7 bases; unmatched junction nucleotides: 4. Germline V CDR1 and CDR2: DFQATT, SNEGSKA (reference sequence). The length of the CDR3 is 13 residues.

This clonotype was detected many times. The chain uses TRBV20-1 and TRBJ1-5; D may be TRBD1 (5 bases). The V gene's germline CDR1 is DFQATT and CDR2 SNEGSKA (reference sequence). The CDR3 covers 17 residues. Trimming pared 0 bases from V and 7 bases from J, leaving 22 bases between. This CDR3 is CSARDSGGLGGGQPQHF. The CDR3 DNA reads TGCAGTGCTAGAGATTCGGGGGGACTTGGGGGAGGGCAGCCCCAGCATTTT.

Many counts were recorded for this clonotype. The CDR3 here is CSARMGGDIQYF. The CDR3 coding sequence is TGCAGTGCTAGGATGGGGGGCGACATTCAGTACTTC. The chain couples TRBV20-1 to TRBJ2-4; D is perhaps TRBD1 or TRBD2 (6 bases each). The V end was cut by 3 bases, the J end by 8 bases, with 11 bases between. CDR3 length: 12 amino acids. Per the germline V gene, CDR1 is DFQATT and CDR2 is SNEGSKA (reference sequence).

In its sample, this clonotype was seen many times. V gene TRBV7-9 combines with J gene TRBJ1-4; D is ambiguous. Trimming took 5 bases from V and 8 from J, leaving 9 bases between them. This CDR3 has 12 residues. Germline CDR1 is SEHNR and CDR2 is FQNEAQ (reference sequence). Here the CDR3 DNA reads TGTGCCAGCAGCACTCCCGGGGAAAAACTGTTTTTT. As protein: CASSTPGEKLFF.

This clonotype was detected ten times or more. The chain links TRBV20-1 to TRBJ1-5; the D gene is possibly TRBD1 (6 bases). Between the trimmed V and J ends, which lost 1 base and 6 bases, there was a span of 13 bases. The CDR3 covers 14 residues. The germline CDR1 and CDR2 sequences are DFQATT and SNEGSKA (reference sequence). CDR3 coding DNA: TGCAGTGCTAGAGTTCTGGGGGCGACTCAGCCCCAGCATTTT. It yields the protein CSARVLGATQPQHF.

The table lists this clonotype with many counts. The chain couples TRBV9 to TRBJ2-2, with 10 nucleotides matching TRBD2. Germline assignment: CDR1 SGDLS and CDR2 YYNGEE. V lost 4 bases and J lost 1; bases outside the gene matches: 4. There are 16 residues in the CDR3. The CDR3 nucleotides are TGTGCCAGCAGCCCCAGACTAGCGGGGAACACCGGGGAGCTGTTTTTT. It yields the protein CASSPRLAGNTGELFF.

Many counts were recorded for this clonotype. The rearrangement joins TRBV5-1 to TRBJ2-1; no definite D call. The ends were cut back, 4 bases at V and 10 bases at J, with 12 bases in the middle. There are 12 residues in the CDR3. The germline CDR1 and CDR2 sequences are SGHRS and YFSETQ. Written as DNA, the CDR3 is TGCGCCAGCAGCCGAGTCCCTTTCGAGCAGTTCTTC. This sequence encodes CASSRVPFEQFF.

There are many counts of this clonotype. The chain joins TRBV9 to TRBJ2-1, with 14 bases that match TRBD2. The V and J ends lost 3 bases and 5 bases, in that order; junction bases with no gene match: 7. The CDR3 extends over 17 amino acids. CDR1 and CDR2 (germline): SGDLS, YYNGEE. The CDR3 loop reads CASSETSGGVSDNEQFF. DNA for the CDR3: TGTGCCAGCAGCGAGACTAGCGGGGGGGTATCCGACAATGAGCAGTTCTTC.

This clonotype has a count of ten or more. The chain uses TRBV11-1 and TRBJ1-4; tentative D call: TRBD1 (5 bases). V was cut by 8 bases and J by 6 bases, with 16 bases left in between. This CDR3 has 14 residues. Germline assignment: CDR1 SGHAT and CDR2 FQDESV (reference sequence). For the CDR3, the DNA is TGTGCCAGCGGCCCAGGCCAGGGTGATGAAAAACTGTTTTTT. Translated: CASGPGQGDEKLFF.

The chain is built from TRBV9 and TRBJ1-2, with D perhaps TRBD1 (6 bases). V gave up 3 bases and J gave up 4 bases, with 22 bases separating them. Germline CDR1 is SGDLS and CDR2 is YYNGEE. This CDR3 has 17 amino acids. CDR3 nucleotide sequence: TGTGCCAGCAGCGCAGGGCTAACCGGGACAAGGAGCTATGGCTACACCTTC. This translates into CASSAGLTGTRSYGYTF.

The table lists this clonotype with many counts. The chain carries TRBV10-2 and TRBJ2-1; no firm D call. The CDR3 runs to 13 residues. Trimming pared 6 bases from V and 6 bases from J, leaving 12 bases between. Germline V gives CDR1 WSHSY, CDR2 SAAADI. The CDR3 sequence: CASRPNSGNEQFF. Written as DNA, the CDR3 is TGCGCCAGCAGACCGAATTCGGGCAATGAGCAGTTCTTC.

This clonotype appeared many times. The chain employs TRBV5-1 and TRBJ2-1, with D possibly matching TRBD2 (5 bases). V was trimmed by 4 bases and J by 3 bases, leaving 20 bases between them. The CDR3 runs to 17 residues. Looked up from germline, CDR1 is SGHRS and CDR2 is YFSETQ. DNA of the CDR3: TGCGCCAGCAGCCAAGGGAGTCCACCCCTAAGCTACAATGAGCAGTTCTTC. It yields the protein CASSQGSPPLSYNEQFF.

Ten or more counts support this clonotype. The V gene is TRBV20-1, the J gene TRBJ1-1, with D tentatively TRBD1 (5 bases). The germline V and J ends were trimmed by 4 bases and 1 base, with 13 bases remaining between them. The CDR3 consists of 14 residues. Germline V CDR1 and CDR2: DFQATT, SNEGSKA (reference sequence). CDR3 amino acids: CSAMVWGTNTEAFF. CDR3 bases: TGCAGTGCTATGGTCTGGGGCACGAACACTGAAGCTTTCTTT.

This clonotype was recorded at least ten times. The CDR3 protein is CASRSTGQGYGYTF. Here the CDR3 DNA reads TGTGCCAGCAGAAGCACGGGACAGGGATATGGCTACACCTTC. The chain uses TRBV12-3 or TRBV12-4 and TRBJ1-2, with 9 positions matching TRBD1. This CDR3 has 14 residues. The ends lost 6 bases at V and 5 bases at J; junction bases unmatched: 7.

In this sample, this clonotype turned up many times. This chain joins TRBV3-1 and TRBJ1-5; 7 nucleotides match TRBD1. This CDR3 is 14 amino acids long. From germline, CDR1 is LGHDT and CDR2 YNNKEL (reference sequence). Trimming cost V 2 bases and J 2 bases; bases outside gene matches: 0. Here the CDR3 reads CASSQTGGNQPQHF. In nucleotides, the CDR3 is TGTGCCAGCAGCCAAACAGGGGGCAATCAGCCCCAGCATTTT.

This clonotype was seen a few times. This sequence joins TRBV18 and TRBJ2-2, with a tentative D call TRBD1 (5 bases). V was pared by 1 base and J by 3 bases, with 9 bases between. The germline V gene encodes CDR1 KGHSH and CDR2 LQKENI. The CDR3 contains 15 residues. The CDR3 loop reads CASSPLQGDTGELFF. The CDR3 DNA reads as TGTGCCAGCTCACCACTTCAAGGGGACACCGGGGAGCTGTTTTTT.

There are many counts of this clonotype. The chain uses TRBV5-5 and TRBJ2-7, with D possibly being TRBD1 (6 bases). In germline, CDR1 is SGHKS, CDR2 YYEKEE (reference sequence). The CDR3 is 12 amino acids. Trimming took 1 base from V and 10 from J, leaving 12 bases between them. The CDR3 is CASSLRQELQYF. The CDR3 DNA sequence: TGTGCCAGCAGCTTGCGACAGGAGCTTCAGTACTTC.

This sequence joins TRBV30 and TRBJ1-1; D gene unclear. V lost 2 bases, J lost 1 base, and 11 bases lay in between. Germline values: CDR1 GTSNPN, CDR2 SVGIG (reference sequence). The CDR3 runs 14 residues. The CDR3 protein is CAWSLISGNTEAFF. The CDR3 nucleotides are TGTGCCTGGAGTCTTATATCAGGGAACACTGAAGCTTTCTTT.

The sample holds many counts of this clonotype. The chain links TRBV6-6 to TRBJ2-6, with D unclear. With 6 bases removed from V and 1 base from J, the gap between germline ends came to 4 bases. This CDR3 is 13 amino acids long. The germline CDR1 and CDR2 sequences are MNHNY and SVGAGI (reference sequence). The DNA of the CDR3 is TGTGCCAGCAGCAAATCTGGGGCCAACGTCCTGACTTTC. This encodes CASSKSGANVLTF.